These 25 T cell receptor beta chains were all obtained from the same sample, sequenced in a study of Ad26.COV2.S vaccination and SARS-CoV-2 variants. Here immunoSEQ multiplex PCR was the method, and the copy in TCRdb shows in-frame clones only, minus some. This table has 500,000 or so clones, approximately 92% appearing once. Treatment denoted: about 20 received Ad26.COV2.S at low or high dose, single or two shots; about 5 received placebo; per-sample allocation not given. Sampling occurred on day 63 after the first vaccine or placebo injection. This specimen was peripheral blood, taken in a trial of Ad26.COV2.S vaccine versus placebo. These receptors all stem from a person between 18 and 65 years old who received the Ad26.COV2.S COVID-19 vaccine or a placebo.

This chain links TRBV30 with TRBJ2-5; perhaps D is TRBD1 or TRBD2 (6 bases each). The CDR3 runs to 13 residues. CDR1 GTSNPN and CDR2 SVGIG come from the germline V gene (reference sequence). V lost 4 bases to trimming and J lost 5 bases, with 14 bases between them. In nucleotides, the CDR3 is TGTGCCTGGAAACGGGGGCCGGGGGAGACCCAGTACTTC. Amino acid sequence: CAWKRGPGETQYF.

The chain combines TRBV7-2 with TRBJ2-3; D gene unclear. The CDR3 contains 16 residues. V was trimmed by 4 bases and J by 2 bases, leaving 16 bases between them. Germline CDR1 reads SGHTA; CDR2 reads FQGNSA. The chain's CDR3 is CASSYHYLGYTDTQYF. In DNA, the CDR3 is TGTGCCAGCAGCTATCACTACCTAGGGTACACAGATACGCAGTATTTT.

The genes are TRBV6-5 and TRBJ2-3; 8 nucleotides align to TRBD1. V lost 6 bases and J lost 2; bases outside the gene matches: 4. The CDR3 extends over 14 amino acids. Germline CDR1 and CDR2: MNHEY and SVGAGI. CDR3 coding DNA: TGTGCCAGCAGGAGACAGGGGATCACAGATACGCAGTATTTT. Its protein product is CASRRQGITDTQYF.

The J gene is TRBJ2-7, the V gene TRBV30, with 8 bases aligning to TRBD1. With 6 bases clipped from V and 7 bases from J, the junction kept 11 bases outside the gene matches. CDR3 length equals 13 residues. Germline CDR1 GTSNPN, CDR2 SVGIG (reference sequence). The CDR3 is CACAQGQGREQYF. CDR3 in DNA: TGTGCCTGCGCTCAAGGACAGGGACGAGAGCAGTACTTC.

V is TRBV14 and J is TRBJ2-5, with no clear D. Per germline, CDR1 SGHDN and CDR2 FVKESK. CDR3 length equals 11 residues. V gave up 3 bases and J gave up 7 bases, with 6 bases separating them. In DNA form, the CDR3 reads TGTGCCAGCAGCCAGGATGGGACCCAGTACTTC. This gives the protein CASSQDGTQYF. Using reference TRBV14 and TRBJ2-5 for the parts outside the CDR3, the full variable domain is EAGVTQFPSHSVIEKGQTVTLRCDPISGHDNLYWYRRVMGKEIKFLLHFVKESKQDESGMPNNRFLAERTGGTYSTLKVQPAELEDSGVYFCASSQDGTQYFGPGTRLLVL.

This chain uses TRBV18 with TRBJ1-5, with 11 bases lining up with TRBD1. The germline CDR1 and CDR2 sequences are KGHSH and LQKENI. The V gene end was trimmed by 2 bases and the J gene end by 4 bases; junction bases not matched to a gene: 10. The CDR3 loop spans 18 amino acids. The CDR3 loop reads CASSPVFRDRGLNQPQHF. CDR3 DNA sequence: TGTGCCAGCTCACCAGTCTTCCGGGACAGGGGGTTGAATCAGCCCCAGCATTTT.

The CDR3 nucleotides read TGTGCCAGCAGCCCAGAGAACAGCGCTGAAGCTTTCTTT. Protein sequence: CASSPENSAEAFF. The chain carries TRBV25-1 and TRBJ1-1; D uncertain. CDR3 length: 13 residues. Germline-derived CDR1 and CDR2 are MGHDK and SYGVNS. V was shortened by 6 bases and J by 6 bases, with 14 bases between the two germline ends.

This chain joins TRBV18 and TRBJ1-2; D not resolved. The CDR3 contains 18 residues. Germline V gives CDR1 KGHSH, CDR2 LQKENI. Trimming shortened V by 1 base and J by 0 bases, and 18 bases separated the two germline ends. CDR3 region: CASSPRNSGSGSNYGYTF. Here the CDR3 DNA reads TGTGCCAGCTCACCACGAAATTCAGGTTCCGGCTCTAACTATGGCTACACCTTC.

CDR3 sequence (DNA): TGTGCCAGCAGTTTAGGGTTAGGGGTCAATGAGCAGTTCTTC. Its protein product is CASSLGLGVNEQFF. The chain is built from TRBV7-3 and TRBJ2-1; weak D call: TRBD1 (5 bases). Germline CDR1 is SGHTA and CDR2 is FQGTGA. With 6 bases removed from V and 6 bases from J, the gap between germline ends came to 15 bases. The CDR3 sequence is 14 residues long.

The chain links TRBV3-1 (or the pseudogene TRBV3-2) to TRBJ1-1; tentative D call: TRBD1 (5 bases). Germline CDR1 LGHDT, CDR2 YNNKEL (reference sequence). The CDR3 extends over 14 amino acids. V dropped 1 base and J dropped 6 bases, with 12 bases sitting between them. In DNA, the CDR3 is TGTGCCAGCAGCCAAGGGGGTGTGGGGCCTGAAGCTTTCTTT. It encodes CASSQGGVGPEAFF.

This clone showed up just once. J is TRBJ1-3 and V is TRBV28; D remains ambiguous. The germline V gene has CDR1 MDHEN and CDR2 SYDVKM. CDR3 length: 16 residues. V dropped 2 bases and J dropped 0 bases, with 11 bases sitting between them. The CDR3, as DNA: TGTGCCAGCAGTTTAGGCGGACCCAGCTCTGGAAACACCATATATTTT. This translates into CASSLGGPSSGNTIYF.

The gene calls are TRBV19 and TRBJ1-1; D ambiguous. This CDR3 has 16 residues. Germline values: CDR1 LNHDA, CDR2 SQIVND (reference sequence). Trimming removed 0 bases from V and 4 bases from J, with 15 bases in between. DNA for the CDR3: TGTGCCAGTAGTATAGATCTGGAGTCTCTGAGCACTGAAGCTTTCTTT. Its translation: CASSIDLESLSTEAFF.

In its sample, this clone was seen a few times. The rearrangement joins TRBV10-2 to TRBJ1-5; D not resolved. This CDR3 contains 13 residues. CDR1 and CDR2 (germline): WSHSY, SAAADI. V was cut by 6 bases and J by 3 bases, with 9 bases left in between. CDR3 protein: CASSPGYNQPQHF. The CDR3, as DNA: TGCGCCAGCAGCCCTGGATACAATCAGCCCCAGCATTTT.

The V gene is TRBV7-2, the J gene TRBJ2-7; 12 positions match TRBD2. In germline, CDR1 is SGHTA, CDR2 FQGNSA. Trimming took 5 bases from V and 1 from J; bases not matched to a gene: 9. The CDR3 is made up of 17 amino acids. CDR3 region: CASSHRTSGARSYEQYF. CDR3 DNA sequence: TGTGCCAGCAGCCATAGGACTAGCGGGGCTCGATCCTACGAGCAGTACTTC.

This clone was counted between two and nine times. The rearrangement uses TRBV12-3 or TRBV12-4 and TRBJ1-2, with a possible D match to TRBD1 (5 bases). The V end was cut by 8 bases, the J end by 3 bases, with 10 bases between. The CDR3 has 12 residues. The chain's CDR3 is CASRARDYGYTF. CDR3 sequence (DNA): TGTGCCAGCCGGGCCAGGGACTATGGCTACACCTTC.

The chain joins TRBV9 to TRBJ1-2; D not resolved. The CDR3 runs 13 residues. Trimming took 4 bases from V and 1 from J, leaving 8 bases between them. The germline gives CDR1 SGDLS, CDR2 YYNGEE. CDR3 nucleotide sequence: TGTGCCAGCAGCCAAAGGATTAACTATGGCTACACCTTC. Its protein is CASSQRINYGYTF.

In its sample, this clone was seen once. This chain links TRBV18 with TRBJ1-4; D is undetermined. The germline V gene has CDR1 KGHSH and CDR2 LQKENI. The ends were cut back, 4 bases at V and 7 bases at J, with 19 bases in the middle. There are 16 residues in the CDR3. CDR3 protein: CASSRTVPSFGEKLFF. The CDR3 DNA is TGTGCCAGCTCACGCACTGTTCCTAGTTTCGGTGAAAAACTGTTTTTT.

The chain links TRBV19 to TRBJ1-1; TRBD1 matches at 7 bases. Germline V gene sequence: CDR1 LNHDA, CDR2 SQIVND (reference sequence). V lost 5 bases, J lost 6 bases, and 6 bases stayed unmatched. The CDR3 spans 13 residues. This chain's CDR3 is CASSQDRIPEAFF. As DNA, the CDR3 is TGTGCCAGTAGTCAGGACAGGATCCCTGAAGCTTTCTTT.

This clone occurred a few times. This chain connects TRBV5-6 to TRBJ1-2; D uncertain. CDR1 and CDR2 from the germline V gene are SGHDT and YYEEEE. The V and J ends lost 0 bases and 4 bases respectively, with 10 bases between them. The CDR3 totals 14 residues. Here the CDR3 DNA reads TGTGCCAGCAGCTTGGGGCTGAGAGTCTATGGCTACACCTTC. Encoded protein: CASSLGLRVYGYTF.

This clone appeared once. V usage is TRBV6-2 or TRBV6-3 and J usage is TRBJ1-5; 10 bases line up with TRBD1. V lost 4 bases, J lost 4 bases, and 7 bases stayed unmatched. Germline V gene data show CDR1 as MNHEY and CDR2 as SVGEGT. This CDR3 spans 16 amino acids. CDR3 amino acids: CASSSYQDRGNQPQHF. The CDR3, as DNA: TGTGCCAGCAGTTCGTACCAGGACAGGGGGAATCAGCCCCAGCATTTT.

V is TRBV4-2 and J is TRBJ1-3; D possibly corresponds to TRBD1 (6 bases). Germline V lookup: CDR1 LGHNA, CDR2 YNFKEQ. CDR3 size: 17 residues. V was cut by 3 bases and J by 3 bases, with 18 bases left in between. As DNA, the CDR3 is TGTGCCAGCAGCCATCCCCCCGGGAGGGGGTTTGGAAACACCATATATTTT. Translated: CASSHPPGRGFGNTIYF.

This clone was seen repeatedly, ten times or more. The chain joins TRBV6-5 to TRBJ1-2; the D gene is possibly TRBD1 (6 bases). Looked up from germline, CDR1 is MNHEY and CDR2 is SVGAGI. The CDR3 loop spans 13 amino acids. Between the trimmed V and J ends, which lost 7 bases and 4 bases, there was a span of 13 bases. In DNA, the CDR3 is TGTGCCAGCACTAGGACAGAGACCTATGGCTACACCTTC. Translating it yields CASTRTETYGYTF.

The chain is built from TRBV5-5 and TRBJ1-2; 9 bases map to TRBD1. The CDR3 totals 15 residues. V shed 4 bases, J shed 0 bases, and the junction held 4 bases outside the gene matches. Germline V gene data show CDR1 as SGHKS and CDR2 as YYEKEE (reference sequence). CDR3 coding DNA: TGTGCCAGCAGCCGCCGACAGGGGGCTAACTATGGCTACACCTTC. This translates into CASSRRQGANYGYTF.

The chain carries TRBV11-3 and TRBJ1-4; 7 bases are a match to TRBD1. This CDR3 comprises 15 residues. The J segment lost 5 bases and the V segment lost 5 bases, leaving 8 bases of the junction unmatched. Per germline, CDR1 SGHNT and CDR2 YENEEA. The CDR3 DNA follows: TGTGCCAGCAGCCCGCTAACAGGGGAAAATGAAAAACTGTTTTTT. It encodes CASSPLTGENEKLFF.

The CDR3 sequence: CSVTGPADTQYF. The CDR3, as DNA: TGCAGCGTGACGGGGCCAGCAGATACGCAGTATTTT. The chain joins TRBV29-1 to TRBJ2-3; D may be TRBD1 or TRBD2 (5 bases each). Trimming shortened V by 6 bases and J by 4 bases, and 11 bases separated the two germline ends. The CDR3 sequence is 12 residues long. The germline CDR1 and CDR2 sequences are SQVTM and ANQGSEA.